These 15 T cell receptor beta chains were all obtained from the same sample, sequenced in a study of identical twins. Each CDR3 protein is one row after TCRdb ran MiXCR on the 5' RACE reads. The sample has 650,000 to 800,000 distinct CDR3 sequences, under 9% seen once; the top ten hold roughly 0.97%. These data also featured in a second study, about yellow fever vaccine responses in identical twins.

The sample was PBMCs. The receptors were sampled from a woman aged 18-30 years in good health.

The chain employs TRBV28 and TRBJ2-1; 9 bases match TRBD2. Germline V gene lookup returns CDR1 MDHEN and CDR2 SYDVKM. The CDR3 sequence is 15 residues long. The junction had 9 bases not matched to a gene; V was cut back by 5 bases and J by 7 bases. CDR3 nucleotides: TGTGCCAGCAGTCTCAGTGGGACTAGCCGGAATGAGCAGTTCTTC. Residues: CASSLSGTSRNEQFF.

This clonotype was counted a few times. The chain carries TRBV20-1 and TRBJ2-1, with TRBD2 identical over 10 bases. CDR3 length: 16 residues. Losses at the gene ends were 4 bases for V and 5 bases for J; bases not matched to a gene: 11. The germline CDR1 and CDR2 sequences are DFQATT and SNEGSKA (reference sequence). As DNA, the CDR3 is TGCAGTGCTAAAAGCGGGGGGGCTCTCCGCCACAATGAGCAGTTCTTC. Translation: CSAKSGGALRHNEQFF.

This clonotype occurred a few times. The chain employs TRBV3-1 and TRBJ2-7; 9 nucleotides match TRBD1. The CDR3 sequence is 15 residues long. The V gene end was trimmed by 4 bases and the J gene end by 3 bases; junction bases not matched to a gene: 7. Germline values: CDR1 LGHDT, CDR2 YNNKEL (reference sequence). The CDR3, as DNA: TGTGCCAGCAGCCCCCCGACAGGGGGAGTCTACGAGCAGTACTTC. It specifies CASSPPTGGVYEQYF.

This chain joins TRBV7-2 and TRBJ2-7; no clear D. V was clipped by 2 bases and J by 5 bases, with 13 bases between them. This CDR3 spans 14 amino acids. Germline lookup yields CDR1 SGHTA and CDR2 FQGNSA. CDR3 nucleotide sequence: TGTGCCAGCAGCTTACAGTGGAGTACCGACGAGCAGTACTTC. The encoded protein is CASSLQWSTDEQYF.

This clonotype was detected only a few times. The V gene is TRBV28, the J gene TRBJ2-7; D call uncertain. The CDR3 runs to 14 residues. V lost 7 bases, J lost 0 bases, and 13 bases lay in between. Germline CDR1 and CDR2: MDHEN and SYDVKM. CDR3 in DNA: TGTGCCAGCATCATGTCCAGAAACTCCTACGAGCAGTACTTC. Its protein product is CASIMSRNSYEQYF.

This clonotype has more than one count but fewer than ten. The J gene is TRBJ1-1, the V gene TRBV20-1; 8 bases map to TRBD1. The V gene's germline CDR1 is DFQATT and CDR2 SNEGSKA (reference sequence). With V trimmed by 5 bases and J by 5 bases, 7 bases remained unmatched. The CDR3 runs 13 residues. CDR3 residues: CSAGTGGDTEAFF. The CDR3 nucleotides read TGCAGTGCTGGGACAGGCGGTGATACTGAAGCTTTCTTT.

The chain is built from TRBV20-1 and TRBJ2-2, with D maybe TRBD1 (5 bases). Germline CDR1 reads DFQATT; CDR2 reads SNEGSKA (reference sequence). This CDR3 region has 15 residues. The V gene lost 0 bases and the J gene lost 1 base, with 9 bases spanning the gap. The CDR3, as DNA: TGCAGTGCTAGAGATTGGCAGGGGAACACCGGGGAGCTGTTTTTT. It encodes CSARDWQGNTGELFF.

This clonotype was detected many times. The chain has TRBV29-1 and TRBJ2-7; no definite D call. Germline CDR1 and CDR2: SQVTM and ANQGSEA. The V and J ends lost 3 bases and 1 base respectively, with 4 bases between them. CDR3 length: 11 amino acids. In DNA, the CDR3 is TGCAGCGTTGAGCTATCCTACGAGCAGTACTTC. Translation gives CSVELSYEQYF.

This clonotype showed up just a few times. This chain joins TRBV6-5 and TRBJ1-6; D is perhaps TRBD1 (6 bases). CDR3 length: 13 amino acids. V was pared by 2 bases and J by 7 bases, with 6 bases between. Germline V gene sequence: CDR1 MNHEY, CDR2 SVGAGI. The CDR3: CASSYRGNSPLHF. CDR3 nucleotide sequence: TGTGCCAGCAGTTACAGGGGGAATTCACCCCTCCACTTT.

This chain joins TRBV10-3 and TRBJ2-2; unclear D gene. V was cut by 0 bases and J by 7 bases, with 12 bases left in between. Germline assignment: CDR1 ENHRY and CDR2 SYGVKD. The CDR3 runs 15 residues. CDR3 residues: CAISESTGSNGELFF. CDR3 DNA sequence: TGTGCCATCAGTGAGTCGACCGGCTCGAACGGGGAGCTGTTTTTT.

This clonotype was picked up many times. CDR3 bases: TGTGCCAGCAGCCCATCAGCGGGGGGGCCTAATACGCAGTATTTT. It encodes CASSPSAGGPNTQYF. J is TRBJ2-3 and V is TRBV11-2, with 10 bases aligning to TRBD2. J lost 7 bases, V lost 5 bases, and 9 bases had no gene match. The length of the CDR3 is 15 residues. Germline V CDR1 and CDR2: SGHAT, FQNNGV.

This sequence joins TRBV7-9 and TRBJ1-1; TRBD1 is a possible D gene (5 bases). V shed 6 bases and J shed 6 bases, with 17 bases lying between them. This CDR3 comprises 14 residues. Per the germline V gene, CDR1 is SEHNR and CDR2 is FQNEAQ (reference sequence). This CDR3 reads CASRRGGGFSEAFF. The CDR3 nucleotides are TGTGCCAGCAGGAGGGGCGGGGGTTTCTCTGAAGCTTTCTTT.

The chain joins TRBV4-3 to TRBJ2-2, with a possible D match to TRBD1 (7 bases). The CDR3 runs 17 residues. CDR1 and CDR2 (germline): LGHNA, YSLEER. The V gene lost 0 bases and the J gene lost 13 bases, with 24 bases spanning the gap. CDR3 sequence (DNA): TGCGCCAGCAGCCAAGATGCGGGACTGACAGGGTTGGGCGGGCTGTTTTTT. Translated: CASSQDAGLTGLGGLFF.

This clonotype was seen only a few times. This sequence joins TRBV6-2 or TRBV6-3 and TRBJ2-3, with D possibly being TRBD1 (5 bases). Trimming pared 5 bases from V and 8 bases from J, leaving 14 bases between. This CDR3 has 13 residues. Germline CDR1 and CDR2: MNHEY and SVGEGT. CDR3 bases: TGTGCCAGCAGTGCCTCAGGGTCGGGTACGCAGTATTTT. Its protein product is CASSASGSGTQYF.

Only a few counts were recorded for this clonotype. This sequence joins TRBV5-1 and TRBJ2-6; TRBD1 is a possible D gene (6 bases). The length of the CDR3 is 19 residues. From germline, CDR1 is SGHRS and CDR2 YFSETQ. Trimming shortened V by 0 bases and J by 1 base, and 17 bases separated the two germline ends. DNA of the CDR3: TGCGCCAGCAGCTTGGACCCCCCAGGGGCTAAGTCTGGGGCCAACGTCCTGACTTTC. It is translated as CASSLDPPGAKSGANVLTF.